Below are 27 T cell receptor beta chains sequenced from a single sample in a study of shared clonotypes between healthy human individuals. The data were produced by immunoSEQ multiplex PCR, yet TCRdb's version contains in-frame clones alone and is incomplete. The sample holds 950,000 to 1,300,000 clones; under 80% are singletons and the top ten take approximately 1.5%. Sequenced material: memory CD4+ T cells sorted from blood. As for subset: CD45RA-negative fraction. The origin of the receptors is a man younger than 35 in good health.

The chain carries TRBV10-2 and TRBJ2-5; 11 bases map to TRBD1. Trimming at V came to 6 bases and at J to 4 bases, leaving 7 bases not matched to a gene. The CDR3 has 15 residues. Germline V gene data show CDR1 as WSHSY and CDR2 as SAAADI. DNA of the CDR3: TGCGCCAGCAGACTAGGACAGGGGGCTGTAGAGACCCAGTACTTC. Protein: CASRLGQGAVETQYF.

The chain links TRBV7-2 to TRBJ2-2; D not resolved. V was trimmed by 4 bases and J by 8 bases, leaving 14 bases between them. This CDR3 spans 14 amino acids. Germline V CDR1 and CDR2: SGHTA, FQGNSA. CDR3 coding DNA: TGTGCCAGCAGCTCGTTTCCCTCGGGTGGGGAGCTGTTTTTT. Translation gives CASSSFPSGGELFF.

The rearrangement links TRBV7-4 to TRBJ2-3; TRBD2 matches at 7 bases. The CDR3 totals 16 residues. V trimming: 5 bases; J trimming: 3 bases; junction bases outside the gene matches: 11. CDR1 is SGHVT and CDR2 is SQSDAQ in the germline V gene. CDR3 coding DNA: TGTGCCAGCAGCATAATACAGAGGGAGGGGACAGATACGCAGTATTTT. This gives the protein CASSIIQREGTDTQYF.

V is TRBV27 and J is TRBJ2-3, with unresolved D. The V gene lost 0 bases and the J gene lost 4 bases, with 5 bases spanning the gap. The germline V gene encodes CDR1 MNHEY and CDR2 SMNVEV (reference sequence). This CDR3 contains 13 residues. CDR3 loop: CASSLSVPDTQYF. The CDR3, as DNA: TGTGCCAGCAGTTTATCGGTTCCAGATACGCAGTATTTT.

This clone was counted between two and nine times. The chain's CDR3 is CASSAVPGGISYEQYF. The CDR3 DNA follows: TGTGCCAGCAGCGCAGTGCCCGGGGGGATATCCTACGAGCAGTACTTC. The chain carries TRBV5-8 and TRBJ2-7, with 7 bases that match TRBD2. This CDR3 has 16 amino acids. V was clipped by 4 bases and J by 1 base; unmatched bases: 11. Germline V gene lookup returns CDR1 SGHTS and CDR2 YDEGEE. Full variable domain (rest looked up from reference TRBV5-8 and TRBJ2-7): EAGVTQSPTHLIKTRGQQATLRCSPISGHTSVYWYQQALGLGLQFLLWYDEGEERNRGNFPPRFSGRQFPNYSSELNVNALELEDSALYLCASSAVPGGISYEQYFGPGTRLTVT.

For this clone: A read error may account for a junction end that differs from germline. The chain joins TRBV7-7 to TRBJ2-7, with TRBD2 identical over 13 bases. Germline values: CDR1 SSHAT, CDR2 FNYEAQ (reference sequence). The CDR3 runs to 18 residues. Here the CDR3 reads CASSLGGGTSGTTYEQYF. The CDR3 DNA reads as TGTGCTAGCAGCTTAGGGGGAGGGACTAGCGGGACCACCTACGAGCAGTACTTC.

The rearrangement links TRBV28 to TRBJ1-2; no firm D call. V dropped 7 bases and J dropped 8 bases, with 20 bases sitting between them. Per germline, CDR1 MDHEN and CDR2 SYDVKM. The CDR3 has 14 amino acids. CDR3 in DNA: TGTGCCAGCAAACCGCCCGGTCTGGAGAACGGCTACACCTTC. Residues: CASKPPGLENGYTF.

The V and J genes are TRBV28 and TRBJ1-1; D ambiguous. V dropped 3 bases and J dropped 2 bases, with 10 bases sitting between them. CDR3 length equals 14 residues. Germline assignment: CDR1 MDHEN and CDR2 SYDVKM. CDR3 loop: CASSLVRGNTEAFF. CDR3 sequence (DNA): TGTGCCAGCAGTTTGGTGCGGGGAAACACTGAAGCTTTCTTT.

This clone came up a few times. J is TRBJ2-2 and V is TRBV11-2; a possible D gene is TRBD2 (6 bases). Trimming stripped 0 bases from V and 15 bases from J, with 17 bases between. This CDR3 region has 14 residues. Germline CDR1 and CDR2: SGHAT and FQNNGV. Here the CDR3 DNA reads TGTGCCAGCAGCTTAGATCTAGTCGCTAGCGCGGTGTTTTTT. It encodes CASSLDLVASAVFF.

The chain employs TRBV13 and TRBJ2-6; perhaps TRBD1 as D (5 bases). V was trimmed by 6 bases and J by 0 bases, leaving 12 bases between them. The CDR3 consists of 16 residues. Germline values: CDR1 PRHDT, CDR2 FYEKMQ (reference sequence). The chain's CDR3 is CASSRTLFSGANVLTF. Written as DNA, the CDR3 is TGTGCCAGCAGTCGGACACTTTTCTCTGGGGCCAACGTCCTGACTTTC.

This clone has ten or more counts. The chain has TRBV7-2 and TRBJ1-1; the match to TRBD1 covers 7 bases. CDR3 length equals 14 residues. V gave up 5 bases and J gave up 1 base; unmatched junction bases: 4. The germline V gene encodes CDR1 SGHTA and CDR2 FQGNSA. The CDR3 loop reads CASSIRQGNTEAFF. The CDR3 DNA reads as TGTGCCAGCAGCATCCGACAGGGGAACACTGAAGCTTTCTTT. Combining the CDR3 with reference TRBV7-2 and TRBJ1-1 gives the whole variable domain GAGVSQSPSNKVTEKGKDVELRCDPISGHTALYWYRQSLGQGLEFLIYFQGNSAPDKSGLPSDRFSAERTGGSVSTLTIQRTQQEDSAVYLCASSIRQGNTEAFFGQGTRLTVV.

The chain carries TRBV15 and TRBJ1-5; 8 bases are a match to TRBD1. Germline values: CDR1 LNHNV, CDR2 YYDKDF (reference sequence). The CDR3 totals 16 residues. V trimming: 3 bases; J trimming: 7 bases; junction bases outside the gene matches: 11. The CDR3 DNA reads as TGTGCCACCAGCAGGGGAGGACAGGGTATTCTCCAGCCCCAGCATTTT. Translating it yields CATSRGGQGILQPQHF.

Points on this clone: The sample has other DNA sequences that encode this CDR3 too. J is TRBJ1-5 and V is TRBV7-2, with D possibly matching TRBD1 (5 bases). This CDR3 region has 15 residues. V lost 1 base and J 2 bases, leaving 9 bases between the germline ends. Germline assignment: CDR1 SGHTA and CDR2 FQGNSA. CDR3 region: CASSLEGTGNQPQHF. CDR3 nucleotides: TGTGCCAGCAGCTTAGAGGGGACGGGCAATCAGCCCCAGCATTTT.

This rearrangement joins TRBV20-1 to TRBJ2-7, with D possibly TRBD1 on 5 matching bases. The length of the CDR3 is 10 residues. CDR1 is DFQATT and CDR2 is SNEGSKA in the germline V gene (reference sequence). The DNA of the CDR3 is TGCAGTGCTATTCCCTCGACAGCCCCTGTC. It encodes CSAIPSTAPV.

In DNA, the CDR3 is TGCGCCAGCAGCCAAGACAGGCTGCGGATCGACTCTGGGGCCAACGTCCTGACTTTC. Translation: CASSQDRLRIDSGANVLTF. This chain joins TRBV4-1 and TRBJ2-6; D ambiguous. Germline CDR1 reads MGHRA; CDR2 reads YSYEKL. CDR3 length equals 19 residues. Between the trimmed V and J ends, which lost 0 bases and 0 bases, there was a span of 15 bases.

The genes are TRBV28 and TRBJ1-1; 8 bases line up with TRBD1. Germline V CDR1 and CDR2: MDHEN, SYDVKM. Losses at the gene ends were 8 bases for V and 8 bases for J; bases not matched to a gene: 7. The CDR3 has 12 residues. The CDR3 reads CASGQGFDEAFF. The DNA for the CDR3 is TGTGCCAGCGGACAGGGTTTTGACGAAGCTTTCTTT. The whole variable domain, remainder taken from reference TRBV28 and TRBJ1-1, is DVKVTQSSRYLVKRTGEKVFLECVQDMDHENMFWYRQDPGLGLRLIYFSYDVKMKEKGDIPEGYSVSREKKERFSLILESASTNQTSMYLCASGQGFDEAFFGQGTRLTVV.

The chain combines TRBV18 with TRBJ2-5; no clear D. This CDR3 contains 15 residues. Trimming removed 2 bases at V and 1 base at J, with 11 bases between. The germline V gene encodes CDR1 KGHSH and CDR2 LQKENI. DNA of the CDR3: TGTGCCAGCTCACCAATAGGGCCACCCCAAGAGACCCAGTACTTC. Protein sequence: CASSPIGPPQETQYF.

V is TRBV5-6 and J is TRBJ2-5, with 10 bases lining up with TRBD2. Per germline, CDR1 SGHDT and CDR2 YYEEEE. This CDR3 region has 17 residues. The J segment lost 5 bases and the V segment lost 0 bases, leaving 10 bases of the junction unmatched. This chain's CDR3 is CASSLALLAGGGETQYF. CDR3 DNA: TGTGCCAGCAGCTTGGCACTCTTAGCGGGAGGAGGGGAGACCCAGTACTTC.

The rearrangement joins TRBV5-5 to TRBJ1-2; D gene unclear. Deletions cut 1 base from V and 4 bases from J, with 11 bases between. CDR3 length equals 14 residues. Germline CDR1 is SGHKS and CDR2 is YYEKEE (reference sequence). CDR3: CASSLQDLSYGYTF. The CDR3 DNA reads TGTGCCAGCAGCTTGCAAGACCTTAGCTATGGCTACACCTTC.

Only a few counts were recorded for this clone. The rearrangement uses TRBV6-1 and TRBJ1-6; D gene ambiguous. The CDR3 is 12 amino acids. Germline CDR1 and CDR2: MNHNS and SASEGT. Trimming took off 6 bases at V and 10 bases at J, with 10 bases between the two ends. Written as DNA, the CDR3 is TGTGCCAGCAGCCAATTGGGATCACCCCTCCACTTT. Translating it yields CASSQLGSPLHF.

The rearrangement links TRBV7-8 to TRBJ1-2; D is uncertain. V was clipped by 6 bases and J by 9 bases, with 14 bases between them. CDR1 is SGHVS and CDR2 is FQNEAQ in the germline V gene. This CDR3 is built from 12 residues. DNA for the CDR3: TGTGCCAGCAGGACTGGCCCCTCCAGCTACACCTTC. Residues: CASRTGPSSYTF.

V is TRBV5-8 and J is TRBJ1-6; maybe TRBD1 (5 bases). CDR1 is SGHTS, CDR2 YDEGEE, per germline. The CDR3 length is 15 residues. With 3 bases removed from V and 4 bases from J, the gap between germline ends came to 11 bases. The CDR3 is CASSSSRAYNSPLHF. CDR3 DNA: TGTGCCAGCAGCTCCTCCAGGGCATATAATTCACCCCTCCACTTT.

The genes are TRBV19 and TRBJ1-5, with TRBD1 matching over 8 bases. This CDR3 is 17 amino acids long. The V gene's germline CDR1 is LNHDA and CDR2 SQIVND (reference sequence). The V gene end was trimmed by 2 bases and the J gene end by 0 bases; junction bases not matched to a gene: 6. The CDR3 nucleotides read TGTGCCAGTAGTATAACAGGGGGTAGGAGTAGCAATCAGCCCCAGCATTTT. Translated, it gives CASSITGGRSSNQPQHF.

The gene calls are TRBV29-1 and TRBJ1-3, with TRBD1 as a possible D gene (6 bases). CDR1 SQVTM and CDR2 ANQGSEA come from the germline V gene. The CDR3 runs 13 residues. Trimming cost V 6 bases and J 9 bases, with 18 bases left between them. In DNA, the CDR3 is TGCAGCGTAACCAGGGGATCGGAAACCACCATATATTTT. Protein sequence: CSVTRGSETTIYF.

The rearrangement links TRBV19 to TRBJ2-3; 7 bases align to TRBD1. The CDR3 spans 13 residues. Germline CDR1 and CDR2: LNHDA and SQIVND (reference sequence). V was clipped by 6 bases and J by 4 bases; unmatched bases: 4. CDR3 protein: CASSDRVPDTQYF. CDR3 sequence (DNA): TGTGCCAGTAGCGACAGGGTGCCAGATACGCAGTATTTT.

The chain carries TRBV18 and TRBJ2-1, with 8 bases identical to TRBD2. V lost 1 base to trimming and J lost 4 bases; unmatched junction nucleotides: 6. Germline V gene lookup returns CDR1 KGHSH and CDR2 LQKENI. The CDR3 is 16 amino acids. This chain's CDR3 is CASSPLVTSGYNEQFF. The CDR3 DNA is TGTGCCAGCTCACCACTGGTTACTAGCGGATACAATGAGCAGTTCTTC.

This clone was recorded only once. The chain employs TRBV11-2 and TRBJ2-7, with 7 bases lining up with TRBD1. CDR3 length: 14 amino acids. With 6 bases clipped from V and 2 bases from J, the junction kept 7 bases outside the gene matches. Germline CDR1 is SGHAT and CDR2 is FQNNGV. Written as DNA, the CDR3 is TGTGCCAGCAGACGCCGGGACAGACCCTACGAGCAGTACTTC. Translated, it gives CASRRRDRPYEQYF.